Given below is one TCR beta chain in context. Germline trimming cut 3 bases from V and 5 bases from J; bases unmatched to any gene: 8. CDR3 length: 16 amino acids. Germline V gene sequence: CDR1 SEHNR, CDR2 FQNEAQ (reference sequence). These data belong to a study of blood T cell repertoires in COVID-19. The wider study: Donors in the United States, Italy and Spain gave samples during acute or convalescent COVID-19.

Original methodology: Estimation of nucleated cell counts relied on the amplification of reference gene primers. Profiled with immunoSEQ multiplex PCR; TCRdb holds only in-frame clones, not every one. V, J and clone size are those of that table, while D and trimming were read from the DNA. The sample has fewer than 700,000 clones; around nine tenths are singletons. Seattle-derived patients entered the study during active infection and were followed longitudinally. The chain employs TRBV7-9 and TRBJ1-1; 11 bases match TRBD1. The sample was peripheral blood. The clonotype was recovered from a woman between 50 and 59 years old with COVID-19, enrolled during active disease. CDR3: CASSFLRDRGWTEAFF. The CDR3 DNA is TGTGCCAGCAGCTTCCTGAGGGACAGGGGGTGGACTGAAGCTTTCTTT.